The source of this T cell receptor beta chain is a study of T cell responses to AZD1222 COVID-19 vaccine. Broader study findings: White British people made up most donors, females outnumbered males, and clonal diversity was possibly underestimated. The study found vaccine-associated CD4 TCRs spanning spike, dominant at 160-218 and 743-854. Repertoire collection took place solely once the T cell response had peaked. Spike-specific TCR breadth and depth grew following two AZD1222 doses.

Worth noting for this clone: Antigen specificity is unknown.

Profiling relied on immunoSEQ multiplex PCR, and the TCRdb table lists in-frame clones only, not all of them. This table holds 80,000 to 95,000 clones, roughly nine tenths found once. The CDR3 contains 11 residues. The V end lost 8 bases, the J end lost 8 bases, and 12 bases lay between the germline ends. The starting material was peripheral blood, obtained on day 0 of MenACWY control vaccination. The receptor was derived from an adult in good health. This chain joins TRBV12-3 or TRBV12-4 and TRBJ1-2; D not resolved. The CDR3 nucleotides are TGTGCCAGCCGGTCCAGCCACGGCTACACCTTC. Translating it yields CASRSSHGYTF.